This passage covers 19 T cell receptor beta chains from one sample sequenced in a study of T-cell memory formation after mild COVID-19. MiXCR, run by TCRdb on the 5' RACE reads, gives a single entry per CDR3 protein. The sample has about 160,000 distinct CDR3 sequences; around a third are singletons. Source material: PBMCs or a T cell subset sorted from them (not recorded which). The receptors were gathered from an adult woman who had mild COVID-19 (a few samples of this study predate the infection). Cell type and time point are not known.

This clonotype has just a few counts. The chain has TRBV6-6 and TRBJ1-1; perhaps TRBD1 as D (5 bases). V was clipped by 3 bases and J by 2 bases, with 10 bases between them. The length of the CDR3 is 14 residues. Per the germline V gene, CDR1 is MNHNY and CDR2 is SVGAGI (reference sequence). The CDR3 reads CASSYVQGNTEAFF. The CDR3 DNA reads TGTGCCAGCAGTTATGTGCAGGGAAACACTGAAGCTTTCTTT.

The DNA of the CDR3 is TGTGCCAGCAGCGTCCGGTCCCCCAGCACAGATACGCAGTATTTT. This sequence encodes CASSVRSPSTDTQYF. V usage is TRBV9 and J usage is TRBJ2-3; no clear D gene. Germline CDR1 reads SGDLS; CDR2 reads YYNGEE. The CDR3 is 15 residues long. Trimming cost V 2 bases and J 0 bases, with 10 bases left between them.

This clonotype was detected only a few times. V usage is TRBV7-9 and J usage is TRBJ2-1; 7 bases are shared with TRBD2. J was trimmed by 8 bases and V by 8 bases; bases with no gene match: 9. Germline V gives CDR1 SEHNR, CDR2 FQNEAQ (reference sequence). This CDR3 is 13 amino acids long. CDR3 loop: CASVGGVSYEQFF. The CDR3 DNA reads as TGTGCCAGCGTGGGGGGGGTGAGTTATGAGCAGTTCTTC. Looking up the rest from reference TRBV7-9 and TRBJ2-1 gives the full variable domain: DTGVSQNPRHKITKRGQNVTFRCDPISEHNRLYWYRQTLGQGPEFLTYFQNEAQLEKSRLLSDRFSAERPKGSFSTLEIQRTEQGDSAMYLCASVGGVSYEQFFGPGTRLTVL.

This chain joins TRBV29-1 and TRBJ1-1; D remains ambiguous. The CDR3 runs 13 residues. Trimming removed 1 base from V and 6 bases from J, with 12 bases in between. Germline CDR1 reads SQVTM; CDR2 reads ANQGSEA. The CDR3, as DNA: TGCAGCGTTGAAGTAGGAGGTACCCCTGAAGCTTTCTTT. As protein: CSVEVGGTPEAFF.

This clonotype was seen only a few times. The chain has TRBV24-1 and TRBJ2-5; D is undetermined. Trimming removed 3 bases at V and 5 bases at J, with 15 bases between. This CDR3 comprises 15 residues. The germline CDR1 and CDR2 sequences are KGHDR and SFDVKD. This CDR3 reads CATSDPGPRRETQYF. CDR3 DNA: TGTGCCACCAGTGATCCCGGGCCGCGAAGGGAGACCCAGTACTTC.

This clonotype was seen a few times. The V call is TRBV20-1, the J call TRBJ1-1; perhaps TRBD1 as D (5 bases). Trimming stripped 3 bases from V and 0 bases from J, with 17 bases between. Germline V CDR1 and CDR2: DFQATT, SNEGSKA (reference sequence). CDR3 size: 16 residues. The CDR3 DNA reads as TGCAGTGCTAGCGGGACGCGCAACTTGATGAACACTGAAGCTTTCTTT. Protein: CSASGTRNLMNTEAFF.

This clonotype was counted between two and nine times. This chain links TRBV15 with TRBJ2-7, with 9 bases that match TRBD1. The V and J ends lost 7 bases and 1 base, in that order; junction bases with no gene match: 2. Germline loops: CDR1 LNHNV, CDR2 YYDKDF (reference sequence). The CDR3 contains 13 residues. CDR3 residues: CATTGTGSYEQYF. The CDR3 bases are TGTGCCACCACCGGGACAGGGTCCTACGAGCAGTACTTC.

CDR3 sequence: CSAVPGASGNTGELFF. The CDR3 region has the DNA TGCAGTGCAGTCCCGGGGGCTAGCGGGAACACCGGGGAGCTGTTTTTT. The chain recombines TRBV20-1 with TRBJ2-2; TRBD2 might be the D (7 bases). This CDR3 has 16 residues. Per the germline V gene, CDR1 is DFQATT and CDR2 is SNEGSKA (reference sequence). The V end was cut by 6 bases, the J end by 1 base, with 18 bases between.

This clonotype was seen only a few times. J is TRBJ1-1 and V is TRBV5-1; D unresolved. V gave up 4 bases and J gave up 5 bases, with 15 bases separating them. The CDR3 sequence is 14 residues long. Germline assignment: CDR1 SGHRS and CDR2 YFSETQ. In DNA form, the CDR3 reads TGCGCCAGCAGCGGTGGGTCCCAAGGGACTGAAGCTTTCTTT. It specifies CASSGGSQGTEAFF.

Only a few counts were recorded for this clonotype. The rearrangement joins TRBV14 to TRBJ2-7, with a tentative D call TRBD2 (5 bases). Per the germline V gene, CDR1 is SGHDN and CDR2 is FVKESK. This CDR3 has 15 residues. Trimming pared 1 base from V and 2 bases from J, leaving 12 bases between. DNA for the CDR3: TGTGCCAGCAGCCAAGGAGGTGGGCGGGCCTACGAGCAGTACTTC. Protein: CASSQGGGRAYEQYF.

This chain connects TRBV5-4 to TRBJ2-4; TRBD2 aligns across 7 bases. Germline CDR1 SGHNT, CDR2 YYREEE (reference sequence). The CDR3 is 18 residues long. The V gene end was trimmed by 3 bases and the J gene end by 3 bases; junction bases not matched to a gene: 15. The CDR3 sequence: CASSSNDFFTGGKNIQYF. In nucleotides, the CDR3 is TGTGCCAGCAGCTCCAACGACTTTTTCACGGGGGGCAAAAACATTCAGTACTTC.

This rearrangement joins TRBV15 to TRBJ2-2; 7 positions agree with TRBD2. The V segment lost 0 bases and the J segment 2 bases; nucleotides outside the gene matches: 6. CDR1 and CDR2 (germline): LNHNV, YYDKDF (reference sequence). The length of the CDR3 is 17 residues. The CDR3 protein is CATSRDVGGINTGELFF. The CDR3 DNA follows: TGTGCCACCAGCAGAGATGTCGGGGGGATCAACACCGGGGAGCTGTTTTTT.

This clonotype occurred a few times. V usage is TRBV6-5 and J usage is TRBJ2-5, with 8 bases matching TRBD1. Trimming cost V 4 bases and J 6 bases; bases outside gene matches: 10. Germline V gene lookup returns CDR1 MNHEY and CDR2 SVGAGI. The CDR3 has 15 amino acids. CDR3 in amino acids: CASSSAGGAGKTQYF. The CDR3 nucleotides are TGTGCCAGCAGTTCGGCAGGGGGCGCGGGAAAGACCCAGTACTTC.

This clonotype came up a few times. V gene TRBV2 combines with J gene TRBJ1-1; no reliable D call. Trimming removed 6 bases from V and 9 bases from J, with 23 bases in between. The CDR3 is 15 amino acids. Germline V gene data show CDR1 as SNHLY and CDR2 as FYNNEI. CDR3 in amino acids: CASSQAGYGLAQAFF. CDR3 DNA sequence: TGTGCCAGCAGCCAGGCAGGTTACGGCCTTGCACAAGCTTTCTTT.

This rearrangement joins TRBV18 to TRBJ2-2, with D uncertain. In germline, CDR1 is KGHSH, CDR2 LQKENI. Trimming shortened V by 0 bases and J by 4 bases, and 3 bases separated the two germline ends. The CDR3 is made up of 13 amino acids. For the CDR3, the DNA is TGTGCCAGCTCACCACCGGGCACCGGGGAGCTGTTTTTT. Its protein is CASSPPGTGELFF.

The sample holds a few counts of this clonotype. CDR3 protein: CASSEGGTGGEKLFF. The CDR3 bases are TGTGCCAGCAGTGAGGGGGGGACAGGGGGTGAAAAACTGTTTTTT. This sequence joins TRBV25-1 and TRBJ1-4; 11 nucleotides agree with TRBD1. CDR1 and CDR2 (germline): MGHDK, SYGVNS. Germline trimming cut 3 bases from V and 7 bases from J; bases unmatched to any gene: 4. There are 15 residues in the CDR3.

The chain employs TRBV7-9 and TRBJ2-3; D tentatively reads TRBD1 or TRBD2 (5 bases each). The CDR3 length is 18 residues. V dropped 5 bases and J dropped 3 bases, with 24 bases sitting between them. Germline lookup yields CDR1 SEHNR and CDR2 FQNEAQ (reference sequence). The CDR3 sequence: CASSNSGTADVRTDTQYF. CDR3 in DNA: TGTGCCAGCAGCAACTCCGGGACGGCCGACGTTCGGACAGATACGCAGTATTTT.

J is TRBJ1-2 and V is TRBV7-9; D is ambiguous. The CDR3 runs 14 residues. In germline, CDR1 is SEHNR, CDR2 FQNEAQ (reference sequence). V lost 3 bases and J lost 6, with 14 bases in between. The CDR3 sequence: CASSFPPFKDGYTF. The CDR3 nucleotides are TGTGCCAGCAGCTTTCCGCCATTTAAGGATGGCTACACCTTC.

The gene calls are TRBV4-1 and TRBJ1-5; TRBD1 is a possible D gene (5 bases). V was trimmed by 0 bases and J by 6 bases, leaving 6 bases between them. Looked up from germline, CDR1 is MGHRA and CDR2 is YSYEKL. The CDR3 loop spans 13 amino acids. CDR3 sequence: CASSQDQGQPQHF. CDR3 bases: TGCGCCAGCAGCCAAGATCAGGGTCAGCCCCAGCATTTT.